The rows below give T cell receptor beta chains drawn from one sample of a study of T cell responses to AZD1222 COVID-19 vaccine. Libraries were prepared by immunoSEQ multiplex PCR; TCRdb keeps only in-frame clonotypes and omits some of them. The table shows 97,000 or so clones, with around 87% occurring only once. The sequencing here drew on peripheral blood, taken on day 0 of AZD1222 vaccination. All receptors derive from an adult in good health. CDR3s leave out the opening cysteine and the closing phenylalanine or tryptophan. Size is omitted from some rows. Given values are once, few, many or a class for expanded clones.

cdr3_length clone_size v_call cdr3_aa
13 - TRBV3-1/TRBV3-2 ASSQMGFAVYEQY
15 - TRBV28 ASSPIQSGPHRWGYT
15 - TRBV13 ASSLGQGRAQENEQF
12 - TRBV27 ASSLLRGSETQY
11 - TRBV4-1 ASSQGRTGELF
14 - TRBV28 ASSLITEVLNTEAF
11 - TRBV10-1 ASRRGSLYTQY
12 - TRBV2 ASSEFRADYGYT
9 - TRBV7-8 ASSLGEELF
12 - TRBV14 ASSQDPLGAIYT
14 - TRBV10-3 AICGGAPSGANVLT
11 - TRBV7-3 ASSSGWNYGYT
11 - TRBV29-1 SVESWMDNEQF
11 - TRBV5-1 ASSLAADGEQF
12 - TRBV4-1 ASSQRAGWAEAF
9 - TRBV3-1/TRBV3-2 ASRQGYEQY
14 - TRBV28 ASSSRIRGHNNEQF
15 - TRBV4-2 ASSPSASGSLTDTQY
14 - TRBV6-6 ASSRGDRDSGNTIY
13 once TRBV5-5 ASSLVAGTYNEQF
13 - TRBV30 AWSVLQGLRGPQH
13 once TRBV14 ASSRQGAKTYEQY
12 - TRBV7-9 ASSTSGEISPLH
11 - TRBV28 ASSLGLNYGYT
13 once TRBV2 ASISPIQNTDTQY
12 few TRBV10-3 AIRDSGERTEAF
10 - TRBV28 ASSLFTDTQY
15 - TRBV7-9 ASSLAGLAGVADTQY
9 - TRBV7-9 ARQRRREQY
11 - TRBV29-1 SVPGQGSDTQY
12 - TRBV19 ASSARDSSPGYT
12 - TRBV28 ASKSLRGYNEQF
12 few TRBV6-5 ASSRSGADYGYT
13 - TRBV28 ATISPIGSGNTIY
11 once TRBV19 ASSTTEYNEQF
14 - TRBV5-6 ASSPRASGRPETQY
11 - TRBV11-2 ASSLTGSGSLH
11 - TRBV11-3 ASGPGSDNEQF
12 - TRBV2 ASSGASPNYGYT
13 - TRBV25-1 ASSETGVSNQPQH
13 - TRBV5-6 ASSRQGASYNEQF
13 - TRBV18 ASSAVGVTGNEQF
13 few TRBV11-3 ASSSGGGDVGEQY
13 once TRBV7-2 ASSRTGTGSYEQY